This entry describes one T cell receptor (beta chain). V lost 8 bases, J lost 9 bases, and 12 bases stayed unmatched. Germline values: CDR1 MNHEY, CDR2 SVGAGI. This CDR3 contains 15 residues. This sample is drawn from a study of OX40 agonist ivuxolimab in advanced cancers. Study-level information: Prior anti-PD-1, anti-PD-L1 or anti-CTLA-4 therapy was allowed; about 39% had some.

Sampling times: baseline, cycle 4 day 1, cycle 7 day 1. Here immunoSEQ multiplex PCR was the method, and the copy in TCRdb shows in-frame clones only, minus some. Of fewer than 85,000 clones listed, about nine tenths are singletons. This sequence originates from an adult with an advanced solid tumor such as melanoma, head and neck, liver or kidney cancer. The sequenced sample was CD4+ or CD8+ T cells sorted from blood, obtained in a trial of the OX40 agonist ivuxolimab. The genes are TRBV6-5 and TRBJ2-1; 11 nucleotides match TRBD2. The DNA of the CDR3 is TGTGCCAGCGGACGTCTAGCGGGAGGTGACAGTGAGCAGTTCTTC. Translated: CASGRLAGGDSEQFF.